These 3 T cell receptor beta chains were sequenced from one sample in a study of cytomegalovirus exposure and HLA in healthy donors. PCR used 60 Vbeta primers and 13 Jbeta primers. Profiling relied on immunoSEQ multiplex PCR, and the TCRdb table lists in-frame clones only, not all of them. The table shows about 200,000 clones, with roughly three quarters occurring only once. Sample: PBMCs. The receptor source for this set is a middle-aged man in good health and CMV-seronegative.

The V gene is TRBV7-3, the J gene TRBJ2-3; 11 nucleotides match TRBD2. Germline V CDR1 and CDR2: SGHTA, FQGTGA. J lost 5 bases, V lost 2 bases, and 6 bases had no gene match. The CDR3 contains 16 residues. The CDR3 nucleotides are TGTGCCAGCAGCTTAGGGCTAGCGGGAGGTATAGATACGCAGTATTTT. Protein: CASSLGLAGGIDTQYF.

This chain uses TRBV7-9 with TRBJ1-5, with TRBD1 as a possible D gene (6 bases). The V end was cut by 5 bases, the J end by 4 bases, with 12 bases between. The length of the CDR3 is 14 residues. The germline gives CDR1 SEHNR, CDR2 FQNEAQ (reference sequence). As DNA, the CDR3 is TGTGCCAGCAGCGATTCTCAGGGGAATCAGCCCCAGCATTTT. Encoded protein: CASSDSQGNQPQHF. The variable domain in full, with the rest retrieved from reference TRBV7-9 and TRBJ1-5, is DTGVSQNPRHKITKRGQNVTFRCDPISEHNRLYWYRQTLGQGPEFLTYFQNEAQLEKSRLLSDRFSAERPKGSFSTLEIQRTEQGDSAMYLCASSDSQGNQPQHFGDGTRLSIL.

This clone was picked up a small number of times. The rearrangement uses TRBV4-1 and TRBJ2-3; 8 bases are shared with TRBD2. The CDR3 has 16 residues. After removal of 3 bases from V and 1 base from J, the junction contained 6 bases not matched to a gene. CDR1 is MGHRA, CDR2 YSYEKL, per germline. The CDR3 sequence is CASSQTGTRGTDTQYF. The CDR3 nucleotides read TGCGCCAGCAGCCAGACCGGGACTAGGGGCACAGATACGCAGTATTTT.